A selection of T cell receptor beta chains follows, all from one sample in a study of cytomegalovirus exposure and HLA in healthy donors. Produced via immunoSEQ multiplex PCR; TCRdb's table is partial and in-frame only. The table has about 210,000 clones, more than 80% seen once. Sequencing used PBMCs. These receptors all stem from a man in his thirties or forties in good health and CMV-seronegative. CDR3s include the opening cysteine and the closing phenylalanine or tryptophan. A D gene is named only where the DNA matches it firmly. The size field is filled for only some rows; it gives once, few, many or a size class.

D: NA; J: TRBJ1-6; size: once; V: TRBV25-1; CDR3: CASSEWGGDHNSPLHF; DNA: TGTGCCAGCAGTGAATGGGGGGGAGACCATAATTCACCCCTCCACTTT
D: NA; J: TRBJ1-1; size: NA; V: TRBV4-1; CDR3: CASSQEGRDTEAFF; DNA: TGCGCCAGCAGCCAAGAAGGGAGGGACACTGAAGCTTTCTTT
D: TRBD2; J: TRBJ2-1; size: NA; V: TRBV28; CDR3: CASSSPTSGEYNEQFF; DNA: TGTGCCAGCAGTTCGCCTACTAGCGGGGAGTACAATGAGCAGTTCTTC
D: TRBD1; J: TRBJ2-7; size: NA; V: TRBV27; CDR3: CASSPRDREIDEQYF; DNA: TGTGCCAGCAGTCCTAGGGACAGGGAGATCGACGAGCAGTACTTC
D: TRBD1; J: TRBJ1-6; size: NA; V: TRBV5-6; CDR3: CASSPSRDRGPRSPLHF; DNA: TGTGCCAGCAGCCCGTCCCGGGACAGGGGGCCGAGGTCACCCCTCCACTTT
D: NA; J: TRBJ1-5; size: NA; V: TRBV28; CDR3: CASSHQGSNQPQHF; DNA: TGTGCCAGCAGTCATCAGGGGAGCAATCAGCCCCAGCATTTT
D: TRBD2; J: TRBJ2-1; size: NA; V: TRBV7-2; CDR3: CASSYSGGLIYNEQFF; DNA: TGTGCCAGCAGCTATAGCGGGGGCCTTATTTACAATGAGCAGTTCTTC
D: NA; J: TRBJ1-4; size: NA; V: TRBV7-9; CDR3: CASSPVGATNEKLFF; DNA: TGTGCCAGCAGCCCCGTCGGGGCAACTAATGAAAAACTGTTTTTT
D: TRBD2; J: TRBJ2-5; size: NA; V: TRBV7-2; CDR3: CASSLRGLAGGGETQYF; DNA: TGTGCCAGCAGCTTAAGGGGACTAGCGGGGGGCGGAGAGACCCAGTACTTC
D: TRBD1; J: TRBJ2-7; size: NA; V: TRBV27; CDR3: CASRVKGTGGPYEQYF; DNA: TGTGCCAGCAGAGTGAAGGGGACAGGGGGCCCCTACGAGCAGTACTTC
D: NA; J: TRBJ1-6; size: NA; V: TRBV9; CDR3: CASSVSGANNSPLHF; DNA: TGTGCCAGCAGCGTAAGCGGTGCAAATAATTCACCCCTCCACTTT
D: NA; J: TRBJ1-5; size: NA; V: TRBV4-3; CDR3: CASSQDLAFNQPQHF; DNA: TGCGCCAGCAGCCAAGATCTGGCCTTTAATCAGCCCCAGCATTTT
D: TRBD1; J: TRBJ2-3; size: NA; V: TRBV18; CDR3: CASSQTGTLTDTQYF; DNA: TGTGCCAGCTCACAGACAGGGACACTCACAGATACGCAGTATTTT
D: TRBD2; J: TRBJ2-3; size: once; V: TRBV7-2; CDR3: CASSSRTGGGTDTQYF; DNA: TGTGCCAGCAGCTCCCGGACGGGGGGAGGCACAGATACGCAGTATTTT
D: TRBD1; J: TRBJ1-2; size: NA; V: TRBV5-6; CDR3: CATMGQGVPNYGYTF; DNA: TGTGCCACCATGGGACAGGGGGTCCCTAACTATGGCTACACCTTC
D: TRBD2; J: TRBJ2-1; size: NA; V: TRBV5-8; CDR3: CASKPSGGAWQFF; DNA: TGTGCCAGCAAACCTAGCGGGGGGGCCTGGCAGTTCTTC
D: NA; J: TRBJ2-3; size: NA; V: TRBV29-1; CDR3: CSVGTQLTDTQYF; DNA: TGCAGCGTTGGCACCCAACTCACAGATACGCAGTATTTT
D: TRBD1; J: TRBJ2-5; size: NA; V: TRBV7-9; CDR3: CASSSRQGQETQYF; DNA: TGTGCCAGCAGCTCTAGACAGGGGCAGGAGACCCAGTACTTC
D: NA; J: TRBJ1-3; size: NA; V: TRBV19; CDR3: CASEAFWGAGNTIYF; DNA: TGTGCCAGTGAGGCGTTCTGGGGAGCTGGAAACACCATATATTTT
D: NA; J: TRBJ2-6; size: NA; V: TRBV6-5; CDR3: CASRKTTGASVLTF; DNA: TGTGCCAGCAGAAAGACAACTGGGGCCAGCGTCCTGACTTTC
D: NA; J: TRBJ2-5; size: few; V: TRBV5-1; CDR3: CASSLEGRGTQYF; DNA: TGCGCCAGCAGCTTGGAAGGCCGCGGGACCCAGTACTTC
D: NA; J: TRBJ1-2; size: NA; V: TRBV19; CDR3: CASSMYGGYTF; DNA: TGTGCCAGTAGTATGTACGGGGGCTACACCTTC
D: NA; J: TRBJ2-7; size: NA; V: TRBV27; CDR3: CASSLSAATYEQYF; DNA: TGTGCCAGCAGTTTATCGGCGGCAACCTACGAGCAGTACTTC
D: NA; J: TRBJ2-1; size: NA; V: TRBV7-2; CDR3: CASSPGEYNEQFF; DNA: TGTGCCAGCAGCCCCGGGGAGTACAATGAGCAGTTCTTC
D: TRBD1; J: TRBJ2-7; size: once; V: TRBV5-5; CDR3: CASSHTGGSQYEQYF; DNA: TGTGCCAGCAGTCATACAGGGGGCAGTCAATACGAGCAGTACTTC
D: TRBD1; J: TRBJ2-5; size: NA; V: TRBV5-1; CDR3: CASSLNRGQFGETQYF; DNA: TGCGCCAGCAGCTTGAACAGGGGGCAGTTTGGGGAGACCCAGTACTTC
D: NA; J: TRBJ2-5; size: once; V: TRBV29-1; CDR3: CSVPRGETQYF; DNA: TGCAGCGTCCCAAGGGGAGAGACCCAGTACTTC
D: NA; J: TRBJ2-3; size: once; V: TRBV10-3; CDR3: CAIRGDFGGTDTQYF; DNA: TGTGCCATCAGGGGGGACTTCGGAGGGACAGATACGCAGTATTTT
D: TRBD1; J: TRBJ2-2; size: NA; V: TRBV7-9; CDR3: CASSPQGSTGELFF; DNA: TGTGCCAGCAGCCCACAGGGGAGTACCGGGGAGCTGTTTTTT
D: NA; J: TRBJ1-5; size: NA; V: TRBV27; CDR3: CASSLTPSGVYNQPQHF; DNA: TGTGCCAGCAGTTTAACCCCCTCAGGGGTCTATAATCAGCCCCAGCATTTT
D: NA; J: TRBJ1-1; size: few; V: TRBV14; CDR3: CASSQVVGANTEAFF; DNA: TGTGCCAGCAGCCAAGTGGTGGGGGCGAACACTGAAGCTTTCTTT
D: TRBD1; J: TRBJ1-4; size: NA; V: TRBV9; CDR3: CASSVEGTADEKLFF; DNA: TGTGCCAGCAGCGTAGAGGGGACAGCGGATGAAAAACTGTTTTTT
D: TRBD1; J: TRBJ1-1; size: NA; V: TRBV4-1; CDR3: CASSQDETGDTEAFF; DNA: TGCGCCAGCAGCCAAGATGAGACAGGGGACACTGAAGCTTTCTTT
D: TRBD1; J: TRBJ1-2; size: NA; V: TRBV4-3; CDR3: CASSPSGTGYGYTF; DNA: TGCGCCAGCAGCCCCTCCGGGACAGGCTATGGCTACACCTTC
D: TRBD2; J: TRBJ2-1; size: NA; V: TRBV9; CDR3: CASSASKLAGVYNEQFF; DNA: TGTGCCAGCAGCGCATCTAAACTAGCGGGGGTTTACAATGAGCAGTTCTTC
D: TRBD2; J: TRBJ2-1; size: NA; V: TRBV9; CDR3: CASSVSITGGGAGAYNEQFF; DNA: TGTGCCAGCAGCGTATCCATTACGGGCGGGGGGGCCGGAGCCTACAATGAGCAGTTCTTC
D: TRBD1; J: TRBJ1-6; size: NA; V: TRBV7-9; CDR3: CSSSSSEGQESYSPLHF; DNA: TGTTCCAGCAGCTCCTCCGAGGGACAGGAAAGTTATTCACCCCTCCACTTT
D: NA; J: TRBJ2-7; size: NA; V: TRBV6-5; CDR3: CASSYSERSNEQYF; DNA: TGTGCCAGCAGTTACAGCGAGCGCTCGAACGAGCAGTACTTC
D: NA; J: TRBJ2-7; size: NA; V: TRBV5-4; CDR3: CASSPRGYEQYF; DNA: TGTGCCAGCAGCCCACGGGGCTACGAGCAGTACTTC
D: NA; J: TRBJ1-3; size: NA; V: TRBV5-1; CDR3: CASSLGQASLSGNTIYF; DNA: TGCGCCAGCAGCTTGGGCCAGGCCTCATTATCTGGAAACACCATATATTTT
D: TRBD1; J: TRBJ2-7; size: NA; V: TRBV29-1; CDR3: CSAESRQGGEQYF; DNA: TGCAGCGCCGAAAGTAGACAGGGGGGCGAGCAGTACTTC
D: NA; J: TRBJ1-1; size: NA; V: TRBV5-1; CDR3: CASSLLHSMNTEAFF; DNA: TGCGCCAGCAGCTTGTTACACAGTATGAACACTGAAGCTTTCTTT
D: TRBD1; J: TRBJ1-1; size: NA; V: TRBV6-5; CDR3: CASSYRTGFTEAFF; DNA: TGTGCCAGCAGTTATCGGACAGGGTTCACTGAAGCTTTCTTT
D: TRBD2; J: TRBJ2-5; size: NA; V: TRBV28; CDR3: CASGGGEETQYF; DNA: TGTGCCAGCGGGGGGGGAGAAGAGACCCAGTACTTC
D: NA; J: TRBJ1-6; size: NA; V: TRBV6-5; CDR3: CASSYGPGRTGSPLHF; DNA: TGTGCCAGCAGTTACGGACCGGGTCGCACAGGATCACCCCTCCACTTT
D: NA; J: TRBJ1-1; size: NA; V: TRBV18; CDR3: CASSPDQGGWNTEAFF; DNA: TGTGCCAGCTCACCAGACCAGGGAGGGTGGAACACTGAAGCTTTCTTT
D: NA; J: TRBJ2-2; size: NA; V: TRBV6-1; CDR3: CASSEELSGTGELFF; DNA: TGTGCCAGCAGTGAGGAGCTGTCGGGGACCGGGGAGCTGTTTTTT
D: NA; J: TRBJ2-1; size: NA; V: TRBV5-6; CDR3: CASSLGSVNEQFF; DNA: TGTGCCAGCAGCTTGGGAAGCGTTAATGAGCAGTTCTTC